The clone carrying this T cell receptor (beta chain) was counted between two and nine times. V was pared by 5 bases and J by 3 bases, with 7 bases between. The CDR3 covers 13 residues. The data derive from a study of blood T cells in healthy people across ages. With a J-beta primer mix and a sample-barcoded 5' primer, a second PCR ran 7 to 11 cycles. TCRdb re-derived calls from the 5' RACE reads in MiXCR, one entry per CDR3 protein. The sample includes roughly 800,000 distinct CDR3 sequences, nearly 60% seen only once; the top ten take around 20%. Source material: blood. The sequence came from a man under 40 in good health. The gene calls are TRBV12-3 or TRBV12-4 and TRBJ2-2, with D unclear. CDR3 protein: CASSVTDTGELFF. Here the CDR3 DNA reads TGTGCCAGCAGTGTTACGGACACCGGGGAGCTGTTTTTT.